A single sample is the source of the 29 T cell receptor beta chains below, sequenced in a study of T cell repertoires in cytomegalovirus infection. Via MiXCR, TCRdb re-called the reads, giving one row per CDR3 protein. The sample records 290,000 or so distinct CDR3 sequences, roughly 9.3% being singletons. What was sequenced was PBMCs. Receptors were obtained from a human donor in good health (CMV status not recorded). Some clones in this sample may be carry-over from other donors' samples.

As for this clonotype: One end of the junction is discordant with germline, which a read error may explain. This chain uses TRBV7-2 with TRBJ1-4; 7 bases align to TRBD1. CDR1 SGHTA and CDR2 FQGNSA come from the germline V gene. This CDR3 comprises 15 residues. The DNA for the CDR3 is TGTGCCAGCAGCCTGAGCACAGGGGCGAATGAAAACCTGTTTTTT. Translated, it gives CASSLSTGANENLFF.

This clonotype was observed at least ten times. The V and J genes are TRBV4-1 and TRBJ1-1; D gene unclear. This CDR3 is 13 amino acids long. The germline V gene has CDR1 MGHRA and CDR2 YSYEKL. The V gene lost 1 base and the J gene lost 1 base, with 4 bases spanning the gap. CDR3 bases: TGCGCCAGCAGCCAAGGGCCGAACACTGAAGCTTTCTTT. Protein product: CASSQGPNTEAFF.

The chain couples TRBV12-3 or TRBV12-4 to TRBJ2-7; D possibly uses TRBD1 or TRBD2 (5 bases each). The CDR3 runs to 17 residues. V was trimmed by 3 bases and J by 6 bases, leaving 24 bases between them. The CDR3 nucleotides read TGTGCCAGCAGTTTTGGGATCTGGGACCGGGCCGGCTCCGAGCAGTACTTC. It specifies CASSFGIWDRAGSEQYF.

The rearrangement links TRBV20-1 to TRBJ1-1; D is ambiguous. Trimming stripped 3 bases from V and 10 bases from J, with 21 bases between. This CDR3 has 14 amino acids. Per germline, CDR1 DFQATT and CDR2 SNEGSKA (reference sequence). The CDR3 protein is CSAREAEIRRGAFF. The CDR3 nucleotides read TGCAGTGCTAGGGAGGCAGAAATCAGGCGAGGAGCTTTCTTT.

The V and J genes are TRBV20-1 and TRBJ1-2, with a possible D match to TRBD1 (6 bases). From germline, CDR1 is DFQATT and CDR2 SNEGSKA (reference sequence). This CDR3 comprises 11 residues. Trimming took off 5 bases at V and 8 bases at J, with 12 bases between the two ends. The CDR3 DNA follows: TGCAGTGCTGATGGACAGAAAGGCTACACCTTC. Its protein is CSADGQKGYTF.

This clonotype has a handful of counts. The chain is built from TRBV29-1 and TRBJ2-1; the D is unclear. The CDR3 is 13 amino acids. V was shortened by 3 bases and J by 10 bases, with 16 bases between the two germline ends. Germline assignment: CDR1 SQVTM and CDR2 ANQGSEA. CDR3 coding DNA: TGCAGCGTTGATCTCCCCTTCCCTCCGGAGCAGTTCTTC. Amino acid sequence: CSVDLPFPPEQFF.

The table lists this clonotype with many counts. The V and J genes are TRBV20-1 and TRBJ2-1; tentative D call: TRBD1 (6 bases). V was cut by 6 bases and J by 4 bases, with 13 bases left in between. This CDR3 contains 13 residues. The germline CDR1 and CDR2 sequences are DFQATT and SNEGSKA (reference sequence). CDR3 DNA sequence: TGCAGTGCAATCAGGGGATTGTACAATGAGCAGTTCTTC. Its protein product is CSAIRGLYNEQFF.

This clonotype was detected a few times. The rearrangement joins TRBV5-6 to TRBJ2-1; 14 bases match TRBD2. Germline CDR1 SGHDT, CDR2 YYEEEE. The J segment lost 7 bases and the V segment lost 4 bases, leaving 16 bases of the junction unmatched. The CDR3 spans 19 residues. The CDR3 protein is CASSEGLAGAHPMGNEQFF. The DNA of the CDR3 is TGTGCCAGCAGCGAGGGACTAGCGGGGGCCCACCCTATGGGGAATGAGCAGTTCTTC.

J is TRBJ2-2 and V is TRBV6-5; the match to TRBD1 covers 12 bases. Germline values: CDR1 MNHEY, CDR2 SVGAGI. CDR3 length: 15 residues. Trimming cost V 8 bases and J 6 bases; bases outside gene matches: 7. The CDR3 DNA follows: TGTGCCAGCGGGGACAGGGGGCTTTCAGCCGGGGAGCTGTTTTTT. Its translation is CASGDRGLSAGELFF.

This chain connects TRBV5-1 to TRBJ2-2, with 13 bases that match TRBD2. The CDR3 spans 18 residues. Unmatched junction bases numbered 7, after V lost 2 bases and J lost 3 bases. Germline CDR1 is SGHRS and CDR2 is YFSETQ. The CDR3 region has the DNA TGCGCCAGCAGCTTCCCCGGGACTAGCGGGACTTACACCGGGGAGCTGTTTTTT. As protein: CASSFPGTSGTYTGELFF.

This clonotype was picked up a small number of times. The V gene is TRBV28, the J gene TRBJ1-4, with TRBD1 identical over 9 bases. With V trimmed by 6 bases and J by 2 bases, 10 bases remained unmatched. Per germline, CDR1 MDHEN and CDR2 SYDVKM. The CDR3 extends over 17 amino acids. The CDR3 bases are TGTGCCAGCAGCGAACAGGGGGCAGTAGGGACTAATGAAAAACTGTTTTTT. Translation: CASSEQGAVGTNEKLFF.

In this sample, this clonotype turned up many times. The chain links TRBV20-1 to TRBJ2-7; D possibly corresponds to TRBD2 (5 bases). V was trimmed by 7 bases and J by 2 bases, leaving 12 bases between them. The CDR3 runs to 12 residues. Germline lookup yields CDR1 DFQATT and CDR2 SNEGSKA (reference sequence). CDR3 loop: CSVHGITYEQYF. The CDR3 DNA reads as TGCAGTGTCCACGGGATTACCTACGAGCAGTACTTC.

This clonotype was found a few times. This chain joins TRBV29-1 and TRBJ2-1, with TRBD2 identical over 9 bases. Germline values: CDR1 SQVTM, CDR2 ANQGSEA. The CDR3 consists of 14 residues. After removal of 6 bases from V and 0 bases from J, the junction contained 3 bases not matched to a gene. The CDR3 region has the DNA TGCAGCGTGAAGACTAGCGGCTCCTACAATGAGCAGTTCTTC. Translating it yields CSVKTSGSYNEQFF.

The sample holds many counts of this clonotype. V is TRBV7-4 and J is TRBJ1-1; weak D call: TRBD1 (5 bases). CDR1 is SGHVT and CDR2 is SQSDAQ in the germline V gene. The CDR3 contains 14 residues. V was pared by 2 bases and J by 4 bases, with 11 bases between. Written as DNA, the CDR3 is TGTGCCAGCAGCTTAAGTGACAGTCCCACTGAAGCTTTCTTT. Its translation is CASSLSDSPTEAFF.

On this clonotype: A read error is likely, as this CDR3 ends without the conserved phenylalanine or tryptophan. The V call is TRBV25-1, the J call TRBJ1-2; 8 bases line up with TRBD1. Germline CDR1 MGHDK, CDR2 SYGVNS. The V and J ends lost 7 bases and 8 bases, in that order; junction bases with no gene match: 12. This CDR3 has 14 residues. CDR3 in DNA: TGTGCCAGCAACCAACAGGGGGACCTCGGGGGCTACACCTAC. Amino acid sequence: CASNQQGDLGGYTY.

This clonotype was picked up one time. At one end, the junction sequence differs from germline, possibly due to a read error. This rearrangement joins TRBV28 to TRBJ2-5; the D gene is possibly TRBD2 (6 bases). This CDR3 contains 13 residues. The germline V gene encodes CDR1 MDHEN and CDR2 SYDVKM. The CDR3: CASSPGGGETQHF. The CDR3 nucleotides read TGTGCCAGCAGCCCCGGGGGAGGAGAGACCCAGCACTTC. The variable domain in full, completed from reference TRBV28 and TRBJ2-5, reads DVKVTQSSRYLVKRTGEKVFLECVQDMDHENMFWYRQDPGLGLRLIYFSYDVKMKEKGDIPEGYSVSREKKERFSLILESASTNQTSMYLCASSPGGGETQHFGPGTRLLVL.

Remarks on this clonotype: This may arise from a read error, as a much more abundant clone is one base away. The chain employs TRBV28 and TRBJ2-1; D might be TRBD2 (6 bases). The CDR3 contains 17 residues. Trimming took 6 bases from V and 2 from J, leaving 20 bases between them. Germline V gives CDR1 MDHEN, CDR2 SYDVKM. The CDR3 spells CASRLLRTKITYNEQFF. For the CDR3, the DNA is TGTGCCAGCAGACTCCTCCGGACTAAAATTACCTACAATGAGCAGTTCTTC.

This clonotype was observed many times. The chain carries TRBV28 and TRBJ2-7; D unresolved. Trimming took off 4 bases at V and 3 bases at J, with 10 bases between the two ends. Germline V gene data show CDR1 as MDHEN and CDR2 as SYDVKM. This CDR3 contains 13 residues. Here the CDR3 reads CASSSEIYYEQYV. The CDR3 DNA follows: TGTGCCAGCAGTTCCGAAATTTACTACGAGCAGTACGTC.

This clonotype was seen repeatedly, ten times or more. The rearrangement uses TRBV12-3 or TRBV12-4 and TRBJ1-5; tentatively, D is TRBD1 (5 bases). V was pared by 1 base and J by 0 bases, with 7 bases between. The CDR3 is 15 amino acids. The CDR3 reads CASSLVRDSNQPQHF. The DNA for the CDR3 is TGTGCCAGCAGTTTAGTCAGGGATAGCAATCAGCCCCAGCATTTT.

This clonotype has ten or more counts. The V call is TRBV5-4, the J call TRBJ2-7, with D hard to call. Germline CDR1 SGHNT, CDR2 YYREEE (reference sequence). The CDR3 runs 13 residues. The V end lost 1 base, the J end lost 0 bases, and 5 bases lay between the germline ends. The DNA of the CDR3 is TGTGCCAGCAGCTTGATAGACTCCTACGAGCAGTACTTC. Translated, it gives CASSLIDSYEQYF.

This clonotype was counted at least ten times. This chain uses TRBV7-9 with TRBJ1-2; D perhaps matches TRBD1 (5 bases). Deletions cut 7 bases from V and 5 bases from J, with 23 bases between. This CDR3 has 16 amino acids. CDR1 is SEHNR, CDR2 FQNEAQ, per germline (reference sequence). CDR3 bases: TGTGCCAGCAAAAACCTCGCATTTATAGAGGGGTATGGCTACACCTTC. This encodes CASKNLAFIEGYGYTF.

This chain connects TRBV6-2 or TRBV6-3 to TRBJ2-5; D remains ambiguous. Germline CDR1 MNHEY, CDR2 SVGEGT. V gave up 7 bases and J gave up 4 bases, with 22 bases separating them. This CDR3 contains 16 residues. The CDR3: CASKDPFLTGGETQYF. The CDR3, as DNA: TGTGCCAGCAAAGACCCCTTCCTCACGGGCGGAGAGACCCAGTACTTC.

This clonotype was seen at least ten times. The chain recombines TRBV12-3 or TRBV12-4 with TRBJ1-5; D uncertain. Deletions cut 3 bases from V and 7 bases from J, with 16 bases between. This CDR3 spans 15 amino acids. CDR3 loop: CASSFLGGPTQPQHF. The CDR3 nucleotides are TGTGCCAGCAGTTTTCTTGGAGGTCCGACCCAGCCCCAGCATTTT.

The V call is TRBV25-1, the J call TRBJ2-3, with 8 bases that match TRBD2. This CDR3 region has 14 residues. Germline assignment: CDR1 MGHDK and CDR2 SYGVNS. The J segment lost 6 bases and the V segment lost 5 bases, leaving 7 bases of the junction unmatched. In nucleotides, the CDR3 is TGTGCCAGCAGTCCCTCCGGGACTAGGGATACGCAGTATTTT. Translation: CASSPSGTRDTQYF.

The table lists this clonotype with a few counts. Mismatch with germline at one junction end may stem from a read error. The chain has TRBV12-3 or TRBV12-4 and TRBJ1-3; possible D gene TRBD1, 5 bases. This CDR3 is built from 15 residues. The CDR3 reads CASSLPQGSRNTIYF. Here the CDR3 DNA reads TGTGCCAGCAGTTTACCCCAGGGCTCTAGAAACACCATATATTTT.

This clonotype was seen repeatedly, ten times or more. For the CDR3, the DNA is TGTGCCAGCAGTTTGCCGTTAGCCAAAAACATTCAGTACTTC. Translation: CASSLPLAKNIQYF. This sequence joins TRBV28 and TRBJ2-4; D is unresolved. This CDR3 comprises 14 residues. V shed 3 bases and J shed 0 bases, with 6 bases lying between them. Germline loops: CDR1 MDHEN, CDR2 SYDVKM.

In its sample, this clonotype was seen many times. The chain couples TRBV6-2 or TRBV6-3 to TRBJ1-5; the D gene is possibly TRBD1 (5 bases). V lost 0 bases to trimming and J lost 7 bases, with 13 bases between them. The CDR3 consists of 15 residues. CDR1 and CDR2 (germline): MNHEY, SVGEGT. The CDR3 bases are TGTGCCAGCAGTTACTCGGGGCAGCCGGGGCAGCCCCAGCATTTT. Its protein is CASSYSGQPGQPQHF.

The sample holds many counts of this clonotype. The rearrangement uses TRBV28 and TRBJ1-5; D might be TRBD1 (5 bases). This CDR3 contains 13 residues. Per germline, CDR1 MDHEN and CDR2 SYDVKM. V was shortened by 5 bases and J by 4 bases, with 9 bases between the two germline ends. The CDR3 nucleotides read TGTGCCAGCAGTCCGTCAGGGAATCAGCCCCAGCATTTT. It is translated as CASSPSGNQPQHF.

This chain connects TRBV6-5 to TRBJ1-1; D possibly corresponds to TRBD1 (5 bases). V shed 4 bases and J shed 6 bases, with 18 bases lying between them. CDR1 is MNHEY and CDR2 is SVGAGI in the germline V gene. The CDR3 length is 15 residues. CDR3 region: CASSSPRGVAPEAFF. CDR3 sequence (DNA): TGTGCCAGCAGTTCCCCGAGAGGGGTGGCCCCTGAAGCTTTCTTT.